This TCR beta chain was retrieved from a study of T cell repertoires in aging, cancer and after chemotherapy. The template was genomic DNA from peripheral blood, not RNA. Germline V CDR1 and CDR2: GTSNPN, SVGIG (reference sequence). This CDR3 contains 12 residues. The V gene lost 2 bases and the J gene lost 7 bases, with 11 bases spanning the gap. A mixed TRB-A/B primer pool amplified rearranged TRB by multiplex touch-down PCR. TCRdb used MiXCR to reprocess the multiplex PCR reads, holding one entry per CDR3 protein. The table shows 450 to 650 distinct CDR3 sequences, with about 24% occurring only once. Judged by abundance, this clonotype is medium-sized.

V is TRBV30 and J is TRBJ1-2; D is uncertain. The TCR was taken from a human donor with a blood cancer. The sequencing sample was made of blood. CDR3 in DNA: TGTGCCTGGAGTCTTATGGGCTCTGGCTACACCTTC. It specifies CAWSLMGSGYTF.